Listed here are 15 T cell receptor beta chains from one sample, sequenced in a study of regulatory T cells in long-lasting Graves disease. Stated time point: newly diagnosed GD, antithyroid drugs for less than 3 months. Extracted PBMC RNA gave rise to the TCR library. CDR3-region Arm-PCR and iRepertoire HTBI primers produced the TCR beta libraries. A single record per CDR3 protein comes from TCRdb applying MiXCR to the multiplex PCR reads. The profile covers some 330,000 distinct CDR3 sequences, with over 9.5% appearing a single time and approximately 20% taken by the ten largest. This same sample was also taken into another study, of T cells in Graves' hyperthyroidism and ophthalmopathy.

The material was peripheral blood mononuclear cells (PBMCs), obtained at new diagnosis, from a patient treated with antithyroid drugs. These receptors all stem from a woman under 30 with Graves disease.

This clonotype was counted only a few times. The V gene is TRBV5-1, the J gene TRBJ2-7; D remains ambiguous. The CDR3 loop spans 13 amino acids. V was trimmed by 0 bases and J by 6 bases, leaving 10 bases between them. CDR1 is SGHRS, CDR2 YFSETQ, per germline. Here the CDR3 reads CASSLASSPEQYF. CDR3 DNA sequence: TGCGCCAGCAGCTTGGCGTCGTCCCCCGAGCAGTACTTC.

In its sample, this clonotype was seen many times. This rearrangement joins TRBV7-9 to TRBJ2-1; tentative D call: TRBD2 (7 bases). Trimming took 0 bases from V and 3 from J, leaving 18 bases between them. This CDR3 region has 18 residues. Germline V gene data show CDR1 as SEHNR and CDR2 as FQNEAQ (reference sequence). CDR3 sequence reads: CASSLARGRDYVYNEQFF. The CDR3 coding sequence is TGTGCCAGCAGCTTAGCGCGGGGGCGGGACTATGTCTACAATGAGCAGTTCTTC.

There are many counts of this clonotype. The V call is TRBV28, the J call TRBJ2-3; 10 nucleotides line up with TRBD2. V trimming: 2 bases; J trimming: 2 bases; junction bases outside the gene matches: 16. Germline V lookup: CDR1 MDHEN, CDR2 SYDVKM. This CDR3 spans 20 amino acids. The CDR3 is CASSLPMGGASGRITDTQYF. CDR3 in DNA: TGTGCCAGCAGTTTACCAATGGGTGGGGCTAGCGGGAGAATCACAGATACGCAGTATTTT.

This clonotype came up many times. The rearrangement links TRBV20-1 to TRBJ1-4, with D maybe TRBD1 (5 bases). Germline CDR1 is DFQATT and CDR2 is SNEGSKA (reference sequence). The V end lost 6 bases, the J end lost 14 bases, and 16 bases lay between the germline ends. The CDR3 loop spans 11 amino acids. The CDR3 coding sequence is TGCAGTGCCTCGACGGGGCGGGGGCTGTTTTTT. It translates to CSASTGRGLFF.

This clonotype has a count of ten or more. The chain joins TRBV20-1 to TRBJ2-1; D is perhaps TRBD1 or TRBD2 (6 bases each). This CDR3 has 13 residues. The ends were cut back, 5 bases at V and 3 bases at J, with 11 bases in the middle. The germline V gene has CDR1 DFQATT and CDR2 SNEGSKA (reference sequence). The CDR3 sequence is CSAYREVYNEQFF. The CDR3 nucleotides are TGCAGTGCTTACAGGGAGGTCTACAATGAGCAGTTCTTC.

This clonotype has a count of ten or more. The chain couples TRBV7-9 to TRBJ2-3; no firm D call. The V end lost 7 bases, the J end lost 0 bases, and 17 bases lay between the germline ends. Germline CDR1 reads SEHNR; CDR2 reads FQNEAQ (reference sequence). The CDR3 contains 16 residues. This CDR3 is CASKSLGSDSTDTQYF. The CDR3 DNA sequence: TGTGCCAGCAAATCCCTCGGCAGTGATAGCACAGATACGCAGTATTTT. Full variable domain (outside the CDR3, taken from reference TRBV7-9 and TRBJ2-3): DTGVSQNPRHKITKRGQNVTFRCDPISEHNRLYWYRQTLGQGPEFLTYFQNEAQLEKSRLLSDRFSAERPKGSFSTLEIQRTEQGDSAMYLCASKSLGSDSTDTQYFGPGTRLTVL.

This clonotype was found a few times. The junction differs from germline at one of its ends, possibly a read error. CDR3 nucleotide sequence: TGTGCCACCACTCGGGGAGCGGGAGGGATAAATGAGCGGTTCTTC. Protein product: CATTRGAGGINERFF. This chain uses TRBV15 with TRBJ2-1, with 10 bases aligning to TRBD2. Germline lookup yields CDR1 LNHNV and CDR2 YYDKDF (reference sequence). This CDR3 spans 15 amino acids.

The chain employs TRBV12-5 and TRBJ2-1; 9 bases line up with TRBD1. The CDR3 contains 21 residues. The V gene's germline CDR1 is LGHNT and CDR2 FRNRAP. V trimming: 4 bases; J trimming: 0 bases; junction bases outside the gene matches: 19. Here the CDR3 reads CASGYRPWGQGDWSSYNEQFF. The DNA for the CDR3 is TGTGCTAGTGGTTACCGCCCCTGGGGACAGGGAGATTGGAGCTCCTACAATGAGCAGTTCTTC.

The chain joins TRBV11-2 to TRBJ1-6, with no clear D. Trimming removed 5 bases from V and 6 bases from J, with 14 bases in between. The CDR3 extends over 15 amino acids. The germline V gene encodes CDR1 SGHAT and CDR2 FQNNGV. CDR3 in amino acids: CASSPFGLINSPLHF. CDR3 bases: TGTGCCAGCAGCCCTTTTGGACTGATTAATTCACCCCTCCACTTT.

This clonotype showed up many times. The chain carries TRBV20-1 and TRBJ2-2; TRBD2 might be the D (5 bases). Between the trimmed V and J ends, which lost 1 base and 1 base, there was a span of 7 bases. The CDR3 runs to 14 residues. From germline, CDR1 is DFQATT and CDR2 SNEGSKA (reference sequence). The CDR3, as DNA: TGCAGTGCTAGAGTGGCGGGGAACACCGGGGAGCTGTTTTTT. It specifies CSARVAGNTGELFF.

A note on this clonotype: This sequence is one base from a far larger clone and is likely a read error. As the CDR3 is not closed by the conserved phenylalanine or tryptophan, this likely results from a read error. The chain joins TRBV7-2 to TRBJ2-1; 9 bases map to TRBD2. Germline loops: CDR1 SGHTA, CDR2 FQGNSA. With 1 base clipped from V and 2 bases from J, the junction kept 3 bases outside the gene matches. This CDR3 is built from 16 residues. CDR3 DNA sequence: TGTGCCAGCAGCTTAGGCCCTAGCGGGACCTACAATGAGCAGTTCTCC. Encoded protein: CASSLGPSGTYNEQFS.

This clonotype was picked up many times. The chain recombines TRBV10-3 with TRBJ2-5; 10 bases align to TRBD1. Germline trimming cut 6 bases from V and 5 bases from J; bases unmatched to any gene: 15. Germline CDR1 reads ENHRY; CDR2 reads SYGVKD. This CDR3 comprises 17 residues. CDR3 nucleotides: TGTGCCATCAGACCACGGGCCGGGACAGGGGCTGGGGAGACCCAGTACTTC. Amino acids: CAIRPRAGTGAGETQYF.

As for this clonotype: This could be a read error, since a much larger clone is one nucleotide away. The V call is TRBV29-1, the J call TRBJ2-2, with no clear D. Germline V lookup: CDR1 SQVTM, CDR2 ANQGSEA. The CDR3 contains 13 residues. The CDR3 bases are TGCAGCGTTGAAGTGGGAAACACCGAGGAGCTGTTTTTT. As protein: CSVEVGNTEELFF.

There are many counts of this clonotype. The chain joins TRBV6-1 to TRBJ2-3; D gene unclear. The CDR3 is 11 amino acids. The V end was cut by 8 bases, the J end by 0 bases, with 3 bases between. Looked up from germline, CDR1 is MNHNS and CDR2 is SASEGT. The CDR3 spells CASQSTDTQYF. Written as DNA, the CDR3 is TGTGCCAGCCAAAGCACAGATACGCAGTATTTT.

In this sample, this clonotype turned up a few times. This chain connects TRBV5-1 to TRBJ2-7; D tentatively reads TRBD1 or TRBD2 (5 bases each). The CDR3 is 12 residues long. Germline V gene data show CDR1 as SGHRS and CDR2 as YFSETQ. Trimming pared 2 bases from V and 6 bases from J, leaving 9 bases between. CDR3 in DNA: TGCGCCAGCAGCTTTGAGGGGCTCGAGCAGTACTTC. Amino acids: CASSFEGLEQYF.